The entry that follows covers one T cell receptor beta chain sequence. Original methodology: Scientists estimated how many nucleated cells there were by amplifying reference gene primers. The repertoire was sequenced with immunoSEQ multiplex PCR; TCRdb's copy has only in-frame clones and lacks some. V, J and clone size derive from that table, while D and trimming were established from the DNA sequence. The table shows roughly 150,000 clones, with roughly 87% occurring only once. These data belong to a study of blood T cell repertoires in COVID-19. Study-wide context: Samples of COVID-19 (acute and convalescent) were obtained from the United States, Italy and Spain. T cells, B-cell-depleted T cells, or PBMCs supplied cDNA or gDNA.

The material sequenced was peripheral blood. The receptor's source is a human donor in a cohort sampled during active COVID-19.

The CDR3 sequence is CASSELTGRNTEAFF. Written as DNA, the CDR3 is TGCGCCAGCAGTGAGTTGACAGGGAGGAACACTGAAGCTTTCTTT. The genes are TRBV10-2 and TRBJ1-1, with 7 positions matching TRBD1. Germline trimming cut 1 base from V and 1 base from J; bases unmatched to any gene: 3. Germline CDR1 reads WSHSY; CDR2 reads SAAADI. The CDR3 runs to 15 residues.